These 20 T cell receptor beta chains originate from one sample sequenced in a study of shared clonotypes between healthy human individuals. The method was immunoSEQ multiplex PCR; TCRdb's version includes in-frame clones alone and lacks a portion of them. The data show approximately 2,000,000 clones, with around 95% seen just once and roughly 1.7% held by the top ten. As defined, naive CD8 cells were CD45RO-negative and positively selected for CCR7, with terminally differentiated effector memory CD45RA+ cells excluded. Source material: naive CD8+ T cells from PBMCs. The source is a man between 18 and 35 years old in good health. Some clones in this sample may be carry-over from other donors' samples.

Concerning this clone itself: This sequence may be a read error, since a much larger clone differs from it by one base. The sample contains more than one DNA sequence encoding this CDR3. The genes are TRBV11-2 and TRBJ2-5; no clear D. The length of the CDR3 is 11 residues. Between the trimmed V and J ends, which lost 3 bases and 4 bases, there was a span of 3 bases. The germline V gene encodes CDR1 SGHAT and CDR2 FQNNGV. CDR3 residues: CASSLGETQYF. CDR3 coding DNA: TGTGCCAGCAGCTTGGGAGAGACCCAGTACTTC. Filled out from reference TRBV11-2 and TRBJ2-5, the complete variable domain reads EAGVAQSPRYKIIEKRQSVAFWCNPISGHATLYWYQQILGQGPKLLIQFQNNGVVDDSQLPKDRFSAERLKGVDSTLKIQPAKLEDSAVYLCASSLGETQYFGPGTRLLVL.

This clone appeared a single time. The sample carries other DNA sequences with the same CDR3. The gene calls are TRBV6-5 and TRBJ2-2, with a possible D match to TRBD1 (6 bases). This CDR3 is built from 14 residues. Germline V lookup: CDR1 MNHEY, CDR2 SVGAGI. Trimming left V 0 bases short and J 6 bases short, with 8 bases between. The CDR3 region is CASSYSAGAGELFF. As DNA, the CDR3 is TGTGCCAGCAGTTACTCGGCAGGGGCCGGGGAGCTGTTTTTT.

This sequence joins TRBV7-8 and TRBJ1-2; 9 positions agree with TRBD1. CDR3 size: 17 residues. In germline, CDR1 is SGHVS, CDR2 FQNEAQ. The junction had 13 bases not matched to a gene; V was cut back by 5 bases and J by 3 bases. The CDR3: CASSDPGQGGGYYGYTF. The CDR3 DNA sequence: TGTGCCAGCAGCGACCCGGGACAGGGAGGGGGGTACTATGGCTACACCTTC.

This clone was seen a single time. Other DNA sequences in the same sample also yield this CDR3. The chain joins TRBV7-9 to TRBJ2-7; possibly TRBD1 for D (7 bases). The germline CDR1 and CDR2 sequences are SEHNR and FQNEAQ (reference sequence). The V gene lost 5 bases and the J gene lost 4 bases, with 12 bases spanning the gap. The CDR3 runs 13 residues. The CDR3 spells CASSRGTAYEQYF. In DNA, the CDR3 is TGTGCCAGCAGCCGCGGGACAGCTTACGAGCAGTACTTC. Full variable domain (outside the CDR3, taken from reference TRBV7-9 and TRBJ2-7): DTGVSQNPRHKITKRGQNVTFRCDPISEHNRLYWYRQTLGQGPEFLTYFQNEAQLEKSRLLSDRFSAERPKGSFSTLEIQRTEQGDSAMYLCASSRGTAYEQYFGPGTRLTVT.

This chain joins TRBV28 and TRBJ1-6; D not certain. The CDR3 runs 13 residues. Germline V CDR1 and CDR2: MDHEN, SYDVKM. V shed 6 bases and J shed 6 bases, with 9 bases lying between them. For the CDR3, the DNA is TGTGCCAGCAGGCCGACAATTAATTCACCCCTCCACTTT. Protein: CASRPTINSPLHF. Supplemented by reference TRBV28 and TRBJ1-6, the full variable domain reads DVKVTQSSRYLVKRTGEKVFLECVQDMDHENMFWYRQDPGLGLRLIYFSYDVKMKEKGDIPEGYSVSREKKERFSLILESASTNQTSMYLCASRPTINSPLHFGNGTRLTVT.

About this clone itself: Additional DNA sequences in this sample encode the identical CDR3. The chain joins TRBV9 to TRBJ2-7, with 7 bases fitting TRBD1. The CDR3 is 14 residues long. Germline loops: CDR1 SGDLS, CDR2 YYNGEE. Trimming at V came to 2 bases and at J to 2 bases, leaving 4 bases not matched to a gene. The CDR3 here is CASSVGQTTYEQYF. The CDR3 DNA sequence: TGTGCCAGCAGCGTGGGACAGACCACCTACGAGCAGTACTTC.

The chain combines TRBV9 with TRBJ1-4; a weak D match, TRBD1 (6 bases). The CDR3 covers 16 residues. Trimming stripped 4 bases from V and 7 bases from J, with 20 bases between. Germline V gene data show CDR1 as SGDLS and CDR2 as YYNGEE. The CDR3 bases are TGTGCCAGCAGCCCCCGGGGGCGTGGGGGGGGTGAAAAACTGTTTTTT. It specifies CASSPRGRGGGEKLFF.

The rearrangement joins TRBV27 to TRBJ2-1; D is uncertain. The V end lost 2 bases, the J end lost 7 bases, and 9 bases lay between the germline ends. The length of the CDR3 is 13 residues. Germline V gene data show CDR1 as MNHEY and CDR2 as SMNVEV (reference sequence). CDR3 in DNA: TGTGCCAGCAGTTTAGGACCTCGGAATGAGCAGTTCTTC. Its protein product is CASSLGPRNEQFF.

As DNA, the CDR3 is TGTGCCAGCAGTTCGACTAGCGGGAGAATCAACGAGCAGTACTTC. This codes for CASSSTSGRINEQYF. The chain has TRBV7-9 and TRBJ2-7; 12 positions match TRBD2. V was clipped by 6 bases and J by 5 bases; unmatched bases: 8. Germline V lookup: CDR1 SEHNR, CDR2 FQNEAQ (reference sequence). CDR3 size: 15 residues.

This chain connects TRBV5-6 to TRBJ2-5; D possibly matches TRBD1 or TRBD2 (5 bases each). Germline V gene lookup returns CDR1 SGHDT and CDR2 YYEEEE. Trimming left V 4 bases short and J 1 base short, with 20 bases between. This CDR3 spans 17 amino acids. The CDR3 loop is CASSPDRGQPFQETQYF. In DNA, the CDR3 is TGTGCCAGCAGCCCCGACAGAGGGCAACCGTTCCAAGAGACCCAGTACTTC.

This chain connects TRBV29-1 to TRBJ1-1, with TRBD1 matching 9 bases. V lost 0 bases, J lost 12 bases, and 5 bases stayed unmatched. The CDR3 spans 12 residues. Germline CDR1 and CDR2: SQVTM and ANQGSEA. CDR3 DNA sequence: TGCAGCGTTGAAGATCGGGACAGGGAAACTTTCTTT. Translated: CSVEDRDRETFF.

The rearrangement links TRBV27 to TRBJ2-3; D not resolved. The CDR3 sequence is 13 residues long. V lost 5 bases and J 6 bases, leaving 12 bases between the germline ends. Germline V gene sequence: CDR1 MNHEY, CDR2 SMNVEV (reference sequence). CDR3 in DNA: TGTGCCAGCAGTACCCACCTCTTGGATACGCAGTATTTT. The encoded protein is CASSTHLLDTQYF.

The V gene is TRBV7-3, the J gene TRBJ2-1; perhaps D is TRBD1 or TRBD2 (5 bases each). V was clipped by 5 bases and J by 9 bases, with 20 bases between them. Germline V gene sequence: CDR1 SGHTA, CDR2 FQGTGA. The CDR3 has 15 residues. The CDR3 here is CASSPDGLDGGEQFF. DNA for the CDR3: TGTGCCAGCAGCCCGGATGGGCTAGATGGGGGTGAGCAGTTCTTC.

This chain uses TRBV5-1 with TRBJ2-3, with D possibly TRBD1 on 6 matching bases. Deletions cut 3 bases from V and 1 base from J, with 18 bases between. There are 17 residues in the CDR3. The germline V gene encodes CDR1 SGHRS and CDR2 YFSETQ. CDR3 sequence: CASSSGGPWGRTDTQYF. CDR3 in DNA: TGCGCCAGCAGCTCTGGCGGGCCCTGGGGGCGCACAGATACGCAGTATTTT.

This clone has ten or more counts. In the same sample, other DNA sequences code for this CDR3. The genes are TRBV19 and TRBJ1-5, with 7 positions matching TRBD1. CDR3 length equals 14 residues. Losses at the gene ends were 3 bases for V and 4 bases for J; bases not matched to a gene: 3. CDR1 and CDR2 from the germline V gene are LNHDA and SQIVND (reference sequence). This CDR3 reads CASSIRDRNQPQHF. The CDR3 coding sequence is TGTGCCAGTAGTATCCGGGACAGAAATCAGCCCCAGCATTTT. Full variable domain (rest looked up from reference TRBV19 and TRBJ1-5): DGGITQSPKYLFRKEGQNVTLSCEQNLNHDAMYWYRQDPGQGLRLIYYSQIVNDFQKGDIAEGYSVSREKKESFPLTVTSAQKNPTAFYLCASSIRDRNQPQHFGDGTRLSIL.

The chain recombines TRBV19 with TRBJ2-7; D ambiguous. Per germline, CDR1 LNHDA and CDR2 SQIVND (reference sequence). The V gene lost 5 bases and the J gene lost 0 bases, with 11 bases spanning the gap. This CDR3 is 14 amino acids long. CDR3 in DNA: TGTGCCAGTAGTTTAAGATCAAACTCCTACGAGCAGTACTTC. Translated, it gives CASSLRSNSYEQYF. Together with reference TRBV19 and TRBJ2-7, the CDR3 gives the full variable domain: DGGITQSPKYLFRKEGQNVTLSCEQNLNHDAMYWYRQDPGQGLRLIYYSQIVNDFQKGDIAEGYSVSREKKESFPLTVTSAQKNPTAFYLCASSLRSNSYEQYFGPGTRLTVT.

In its sample, this clone was seen once. J is TRBJ2-7 and V is TRBV4-1; 11 nucleotides match TRBD2. The CDR3 has 16 residues. V dropped 1 base and J dropped 4; count of bases not matched to a gene: 6. Germline CDR1 is MGHRA and CDR2 is YSYEKL. In DNA form, the CDR3 reads TGCGCCAGCAGCCAAGTCCTAGCGGGAGGTATGTACGAGCAGTACTTC. Translation gives CASSQVLAGGMYEQYF.

This chain links TRBV9 with TRBJ2-3; 13 bases agree with TRBD2. CDR3 size: 16 residues. The J segment lost 5 bases and the V segment lost 3 bases, leaving 6 bases of the junction unmatched. Germline V gene lookup returns CDR1 SGDLS and CDR2 YYNGEE. CDR3 sequence reads: CASSATSGRARDTQYF. As DNA, the CDR3 is TGTGCCAGCAGCGCTACTAGCGGGAGGGCCCGAGATACGCAGTATTTT.

The V gene is TRBV5-1, the J gene TRBJ1-4, with D hard to call. V lost 1 base to trimming and J lost 6 bases, with 13 bases between them. Germline CDR1 reads SGHRS; CDR2 reads YFSETQ. The CDR3 is made up of 15 amino acids. CDR3 nucleotide sequence: TGCGCCAGCAGCTTGTATGGGGTTAACGATGAAAAACTGTTTTTT. Translating it yields CASSLYGVNDEKLFF.

The chain joins TRBV10-3 to TRBJ1-5; maybe TRBD1 (5 bases). Trimming cost V 2 bases and J 5 bases, with 10 bases left between them. Germline lookup yields CDR1 ENHRY and CDR2 SYGVKD. The CDR3 is 14 amino acids. CDR3 residues: CAISETLGDQPQHF. The CDR3 DNA is TGTGCCATCAGTGAGACCCTAGGGGATCAGCCCCAGCATTTT.